Following are 13 T cell receptor beta chains from one sample sequenced in a study of blood T cell repertoires in COVID-19. Sequenced by immunoSEQ multiplex PCR; TCRdb stores in-frame clones only, minus some. The sample includes approximately 180,000 clones, more than 75% of them seen just once. Material for sequencing was peripheral blood. These receptors originate from a human donor in a cohort sampled during active COVID-19.

The rearrangement joins TRBV3-1 (or the pseudogene TRBV3-2) to TRBJ2-5; 9 bases are a match to TRBD2. Trimming at V came to 1 base and at J to 2 bases, leaving 5 bases not matched to a gene. Germline V gene data show CDR1 as LGHDT and CDR2 as YNNKEL (reference sequence). The CDR3 spans 16 residues. The CDR3 nucleotides read TGTGCCAGCAGCCAAGCAGGGACTAGCCCACAAGAGACCCAGTACTTC. It specifies CASSQAGTSPQETQYF.

The chain employs TRBV2 and TRBJ1-1; the D gene is possibly TRBD1 (5 bases). This CDR3 comprises 12 residues. V lost 6 bases and J lost 8, with 13 bases in between. Germline lookup yields CDR1 SNHLY and CDR2 FYNNEI. The CDR3 loop is CASSPVGGEAFF. The CDR3 DNA sequence: TGTGCCAGCAGCCCCGTGGGGGGAGAAGCTTTCTTT.

The chain carries TRBV28 and TRBJ2-2; D call uncertain. The germline gives CDR1 MDHEN, CDR2 SYDVKM. The V end was cut by 6 bases, the J end by 3 bases, with 8 bases between. The CDR3 contains 13 residues. The CDR3 DNA follows: TGTGCCAGCAGCTTGACTCACACCGGGGAGCTGTTTTTT. Translated, it gives CASSLTHTGELFF. The full variable domain, its missing parts supplied by reference TRBV28 and TRBJ2-2, is DVKVTQSSRYLVKRTGEKVFLECVQDMDHENMFWYRQDPGLGLRLIYFSYDVKMKEKGDIPEGYSVSREKKERFSLILESASTNQTSMYLCASSLTHTGELFFGEGSRLTVL.

The gene calls are TRBV5-4 and TRBJ2-2, with D maybe TRBD1 (6 bases). CDR1 is SGHNT and CDR2 is YYREEE in the germline V gene (reference sequence). This CDR3 spans 15 amino acids. Trimming removed 2 bases from V and 4 bases from J, with 12 bases in between. The CDR3 bases are TGTGCCAGCAGCTTAGACAGGTGGTTCACCGGGGAGCTGTTTTTT. Amino acids: CASSLDRWFTGELFF.

The J gene is TRBJ2-5, the V gene TRBV7-2; 7 positions agree with TRBD1. The V segment lost 4 bases and the J segment 4 bases; nucleotides outside the gene matches: 3. Germline V CDR1 and CDR2: SGHTA, FQGNSA. CDR3 length equals 13 residues. The chain's CDR3 is CASSSTGVETQYF. The CDR3 coding sequence is TGTGCCAGCAGCTCAACAGGGGTAGAGACCCAGTACTTC.

The chain uses TRBV9 and TRBJ2-1; D is perhaps TRBD1 (6 bases). The germline gives CDR1 SGDLS, CDR2 YYNGEE. The CDR3 runs to 16 residues. The V end lost 4 bases, the J end lost 0 bases, and 14 bases lay between the germline ends. The CDR3 DNA reads as TGTGCCAGCAGCTCATATGACAGGCCCTCCTACAATGAGCAGTTCTTC. Translation gives CASSSYDRPSYNEQFF.

The genes are TRBV7-9 and TRBJ2-6; no reliable D call. The length of the CDR3 is 17 residues. The V gene's germline CDR1 is SEHNR and CDR2 FQNEAQ (reference sequence). The V gene lost 0 bases and the J gene lost 0 bases, with 9 bases spanning the gap. The CDR3 DNA reads TGTGCCAGCAGCTTAGCGGCAGGTAGCTCTGGGGCCAACGTCCTGACTTTC. The encoded protein is CASSLAAGSSGANVLTF.

For this clone: The same CDR3 arises from other DNA sequences in this sample as well. The chain uses TRBV11-2 and TRBJ2-5; TRBD2 agrees at 7 bases. This CDR3 has 12 residues. Per the germline V gene, CDR1 is SGHAT and CDR2 is FQNNGV. Trimming at V came to 5 bases and at J to 5 bases, leaving 2 bases not matched to a gene. The CDR3 is CASSQAGETQYF. DNA for the CDR3: TGTGCCAGCAGCCAAGCGGGGGAGACCCAGTACTTC.

This rearrangement joins TRBV9 to TRBJ1-2; tentative D call: TRBD1 (6 bases). The germline V gene encodes CDR1 SGDLS and CDR2 YYNGEE. V was pared by 6 bases and J by 0 bases, with 12 bases between. The CDR3 extends over 14 amino acids. Here the CDR3 reads CASTRTDSNYGYTF. The CDR3 nucleotides read TGTGCCAGCACTCGGACAGACTCTAACTATGGCTACACCTTC.

CDR3 DNA sequence: TGTGCCAGCAGCTGGGGAGGGGAGCAGTACTTC. Protein product: CASSWGGEQYF. This chain uses TRBV2 with TRBJ2-7; 7 bases align to TRBD2. V lost 6 bases and J lost 7; bases outside the gene matches: 3. This CDR3 comprises 11 residues. CDR1 and CDR2 from the germline V gene are SNHLY and FYNNEI.

The chain joins TRBV10-1 to TRBJ1-1, with 9 bases aligning to TRBD1. Looked up from germline, CDR1 is WNHNN and CDR2 is SYGVQD (reference sequence). CDR3 length: 15 amino acids. V lost 5 bases, J lost 6 bases, and 10 bases stayed unmatched. CDR3 region: CASSQTGQGISEAFF. CDR3 bases: TGCGCCAGCAGTCAAACGGGACAGGGAATCTCTGAAGCTTTCTTT.

The rearrangement uses TRBV21-1 and TRBJ1-1; no DNA check was done on the table's D call, TRBD1. TRBV21-1 has pseudogene status. CDR3 length: 17 amino acids. The CDR3 DNA sequence: TGTGCCAGCAGCAAAGTTCCAGACAGGGAATCGAACACTGAAGCTTTCTTT. Its protein product is CASSKVPDRESNTEAFF.

The CDR3 here is CASSFSVRGGAIEQYF. CDR3 nucleotide sequence: TGTGCCAGCAGCTTTTCAGTGCGCGGGGGGGCAATCGAGCAGTACTTC. The gene calls are TRBV7-2 and TRBJ2-7; 9 nucleotides align to TRBD2. This CDR3 is built from 16 residues. CDR1 and CDR2 from the germline V gene are SGHTA and FQGNSA. J lost 6 bases, V lost 3 bases, and 12 bases had no gene match.